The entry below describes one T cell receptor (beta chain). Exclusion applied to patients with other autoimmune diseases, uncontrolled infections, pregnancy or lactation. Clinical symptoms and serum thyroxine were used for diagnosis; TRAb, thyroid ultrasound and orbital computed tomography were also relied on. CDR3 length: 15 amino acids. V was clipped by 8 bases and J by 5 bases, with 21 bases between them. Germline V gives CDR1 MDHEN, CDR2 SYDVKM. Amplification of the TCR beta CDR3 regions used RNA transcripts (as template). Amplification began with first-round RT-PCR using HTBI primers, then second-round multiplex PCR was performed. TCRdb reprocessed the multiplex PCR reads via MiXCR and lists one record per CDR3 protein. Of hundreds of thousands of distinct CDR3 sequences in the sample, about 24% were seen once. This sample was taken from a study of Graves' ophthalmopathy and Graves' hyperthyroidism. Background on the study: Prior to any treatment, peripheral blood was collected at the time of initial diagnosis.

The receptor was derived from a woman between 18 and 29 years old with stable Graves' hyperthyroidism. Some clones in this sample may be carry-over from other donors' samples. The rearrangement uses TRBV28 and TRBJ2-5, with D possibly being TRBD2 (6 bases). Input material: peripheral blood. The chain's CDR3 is CASLGGLGRKETQYF. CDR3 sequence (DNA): TGTGCCAGCCTGGGGGGTTTGGGGAGAAAGGAGACCCAGTACTTC.